Reported below is one T cell receptor beta chain. Its matching antigen is unknown. This sample is part of a study of post-analysis software for immune sequencing data. Tagging with unique molecular identifiers was a feature of the TCR beta cDNA libraries. TCRdb itself ran the PCR reads through MiXCR, one entry per CDR3 protein. The sample consists of 800,000 to 950,000 distinct CDR3 sequences, approximately 57% of them appearing once. Whole-study results and caveats: Among 5 or 6 TRBV segments more frequent in patients than controls were TRBV5-6, TRBV5-1 and TRBV20-1.

The CDR3 consists of 21 residues. The source of this sequence is a girl aged 10 to 17 with multiple sclerosis. The source material was blood. The V and J genes are TRBV21-1 and TRBJ2-1; TRBD2 reflects the table's D call only, with no check against the DNA. TRBV21-1 is a listed pseudogene. This chain's CDR3 is CASSKVSSGRAFSSSYNEQFF. For the CDR3, the DNA is TGTGCCAGCAGCAAAGTTTCTAGCGGGAGGGCTTTTTCCAGCTCCTACAATGAGCAGTTCTTC.